This TCR beta chain derives from a study of blood T cell repertoires in COVID-19 (dated by TCRdb to about 2020). Regarding the complete study: Samples from collaborators originated in the United States, Italy and Spain and spanned both the acute and convalescent phases of COVID-19. The sample metadata nearly always contained a de-identified subject ID, COVID-19 status, age in years and sex. Where HLA class I and class II types were available, the types were taken from metadata supplied by the sample provider, not from assay-based typing. The repertoires were released in a freely available public database meant as a resource for research on the immune response to SARS-CoV-2. The samples were drawn from two sources: the first 160 participants of the ongoing ImmuneRACE study, and 1,000 to 1,500 subjects contributed by 6 global collaborators. The dataset comprised deeply sampled blood TCRbeta repertoires from subjects exposed to, actively infected with, or recovered from COVID-19. The material from the prospective study consisted of cDNA or gDNA derived from T cells, B-cell-depleted T cells, or PBMCs. General findings and caveats noted by the study authors: How much clinical and demographic metadata was included differed by source and by participant, and the metadata was provided uncurated.

A remark on this clone: Its antigen has not been determined. Base qualities are not recorded, but no much larger clone differs from it by a single base.

The germline V gene specifies SGHNT as CDR1 and YENEEA as CDR2. V loses 4 bases, J loses 3 bases, and the germline ends lie 7 bases apart. The cysteine opens and the phenylalanine closes a CDR3 of 13 amino acids. The sequence is cut down to CDR3 DNA, 39 bases in frame from base 1. TCRbeta CDR3 regions were amplified from genomic DNA by means of the immunoSEQ Assay, a bias-controlled multiplex PCR. In the source study's methods: Within the assay, amplification of reference gene primers was used to estimate how many nucleated cells each sample contained. To quantify the absolute abundance of each unique TCRbeta CDR3 rearrangement, sequence reads were collapsed and filtered. For each sample, productive Simpson clonality was calculated as the square root of Simpson's diversity index across productive rearrangements. TCRdb mirrors the immuneACCESS table, restricted to in-frame sequences. Some clones are absent from its copies; in checked studies, under half trace to an unresolved V gene, and the reason for the others is unknown. V, J and clone size were drawn from that table, and D and trimming were deduced from the DNA. For this sample the table gives approximately 140,000 clones, of which around 80% were detected only once. Of the sample, under 4.5% falls within the top ten clones.

The collaborating institutions used their own protocols to collect whole blood in K2EDTA tubes. For TCRbeta analysis, collaborators shipped samples in one of three forms: frozen whole blood, isolated PBMCs, or DNA extracted from either of those sample types. The chain is assembled from TRBV11-3 and TRBJ2-1, with the D gene call left open. The sequence came from a man between 60 and 75 years old with acute or convalescent COVID-19. The sample was peripheral blood. At the DNA level, the sequence is TGTGCCAGCAGCTACGACAACTACAATGAGCAGTTCTTC. Protein translation: CASSYDNYNEQFF.